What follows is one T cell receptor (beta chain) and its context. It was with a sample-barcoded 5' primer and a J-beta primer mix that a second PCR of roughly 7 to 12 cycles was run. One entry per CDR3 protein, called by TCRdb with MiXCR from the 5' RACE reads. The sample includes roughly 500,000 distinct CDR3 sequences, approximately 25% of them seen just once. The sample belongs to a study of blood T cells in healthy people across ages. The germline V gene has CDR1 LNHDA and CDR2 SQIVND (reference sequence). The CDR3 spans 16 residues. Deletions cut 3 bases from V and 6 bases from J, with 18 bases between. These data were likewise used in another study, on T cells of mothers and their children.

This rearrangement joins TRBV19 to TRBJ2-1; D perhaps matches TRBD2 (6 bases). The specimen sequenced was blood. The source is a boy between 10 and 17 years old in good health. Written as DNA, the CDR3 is TGTGCCAGTAGTATCCTCCCCCGACTAGATATCAATGAGCAGTTCTTC. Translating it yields CASSILPRLDINEQFF.